The subject of this entry is one T cell receptor (beta chain). As yet, its antigen is unknown. These data belong to a study of fetal regulatory T cell absence and autoimmunity. Study observations and caveats: Cord blood and pancreas showed broadly similar TRB gene family usage. Oligoclonal TCR enrichment in pancreas over cord blood reached over 100-fold for some clones.

Germline V gene sequence: CDR1 KGHSY, CDR2 FQNENV. The CDR3 has 16 amino acids. V shed 0 bases and J shed 4 bases, with 12 bases lying between them. The assay was run at survey level. Using immunoSEQ multiplex PCR, the repertoire was profiled, and TCRdb retains in-frame clones only, with some absent. The sample carries about 95,000 clones, around 72% recorded once. The origin of this receptor is a male donor with IPEX syndrome. The genes are TRBV16 and TRBJ2-2; D not resolved. The sample comprised pancreas tissue. CDR3 coding DNA: TGTGCCAGCAGCCAATCTAGGAGTCCGGCCACCGGGGAGCTGTTTTTT. This gives the protein CASSQSRSPATGELFF.